This T cell receptor beta chain stems from a study of tumor-infiltrating lymphocytes in primary liver carcinoma. This clonotype came up once. The junction shows a germline mismatch at one end, possibly a read error. Per the germline V gene, CDR1 is SGHAT and CDR2 is FQNNGV. The CDR3 has 13 residues. For each extraction, RNA and DNA were obtained together from approximately 20-30 mg of unsorted bulk tissue. The patients lived with chronic HBV infection and had not yet received any treatment. TCR beta cDNA was reverse-transcribed from about 0.45 ug of total RNA. The reaction used a constant-region primer and ProtoScript II reverse transcriptase. Sequencing libraries for TCR beta derived from three nested multiplex PCR rounds that used slightly modified ARM-PCR. For approximately 11 cycles apiece, the opening two PCR rounds ran with TRBV1-TRBV30 forward primers and a C-beta reverse primer. TCRdb re-derived calls from the multiplex PCR reads in MiXCR, one entry per CDR3 protein. Altogether more than 70,000 distinct CDR3 sequences are present, 72% being singletons, with the ten largest covering roughly a fifth.

The chain combines TRBV11-2 with TRBJ1-2; TRBD1 agrees at 8 bases. Material: liver tumor tissue from sampling region 1. The subset: tumor region T1, superior pole. This clonotype originated in a man aged 40-50 years with primary liver carcinoma and hepatitis B virus infection. CDR3 DNA: TGTGGCAGCAGCTTAGGACAGGGAGGTTGCTACACCTTC. Protein: CGSSLGQGGCYTF.